Described below is a single T cell receptor (beta chain) sequence and its context. The antigen is not known. It was with 60 Vbeta and 13 Jbeta primers that the PCR ran. Sequencing used immunoSEQ multiplex PCR; TCRdb keeps in-frame clones, though not all of them. Of 79,000 or so clones in the sample, 65% to 75% were seen once. This entry belongs to a study of cytomegalovirus exposure and HLA in healthy donors. Whole-study context: An earlier analysis identified more than 90 million unique TCR beta sequences in approximately 170 million T cells. Findings and limits, study-wide: CMV serostatus stood as the only immune exposure information on hand. Follow-up analysis seemed to connect common viral pathogens with several of the most significant clusters identified. Reported results showed that the classifier diagnosed cytomegalovirus status with high specificity and sensitivity.

This clonotype originated in a woman aged 40-49 years in good health and CMV-seropositive. Sequencing input: PBMCs.

CDR3 sequence: CASSAGGAINQPQHF. Here the CDR3 DNA reads TGTGCCAGCAGCGCAGGGGGCGCGATCAATCAGCCCCAGCATTTT. The rearrangement uses TRBV7-2 and TRBJ1-5; 8 nucleotides match TRBD1. In germline, CDR1 is SGHTA, CDR2 FQGNSA. The ends lost 5 bases at V and 3 bases at J; junction bases unmatched: 6. The CDR3 length is 15 residues.